Shown below are 6 T cell receptor beta chains from a single sample sequenced in a study of cytomegalovirus exposure and HLA in healthy donors. Produced via immunoSEQ multiplex PCR; TCRdb's table is partial and in-frame only. The data hold a few hundred thousand clones, with 70% to 90% observed a single time. The sequenced sample was PBMCs. Every receptor here comes from a woman under 30 in good health and CMV-seronegative.

The chain employs TRBV6-5 and TRBJ1-1, with 8 nucleotides matching TRBD1. Trimming took 0 bases from V and 1 from J; bases not matched to a gene: 4. CDR1 MNHEY and CDR2 SVGAGI come from the germline V gene. The CDR3 has 16 amino acids. CDR3 bases: TGTGCCAGCAGTTACTCCGGGACAGGACCGAACACTGAAGCTTTCTTT. Its protein product is CASSYSGTGPNTEAFF.

The chain has TRBV28 and TRBJ1-5; 8 positions match TRBD1. The CDR3 contains 15 residues. Germline lookup yields CDR1 MDHEN and CDR2 SYDVKM. Losses at the gene ends were 5 bases for V and 4 bases for J; bases not matched to a gene: 7. CDR3 bases: TGTGCCAGCAGTCCTAGCAGGGGGCCGAATCAGCCCCAGCATTTT. It codes for CASSPSRGPNQPQHF.

The chain carries TRBV5-6 and TRBJ1-2; D uncertain. V lost 0 bases and J lost 4, with 10 bases in between. The CDR3 is 14 amino acids. The V gene's germline CDR1 is SGHDT and CDR2 YYEEEE. The CDR3 is CASSLAIDLYGYTF. CDR3 bases: TGTGCCAGCAGCTTGGCGATAGATCTCTATGGCTACACCTTC.

The V call is TRBV28, the J call TRBJ2-2; D may be TRBD1 (5 bases). From germline, CDR1 is MDHEN and CDR2 SYDVKM. The CDR3 has 15 amino acids. Trimming shortened V by 6 bases and J by 0 bases, and 11 bases separated the two germline ends. This CDR3 is CASSVPRANTGELFF. Here the CDR3 DNA reads TGTGCCAGCAGCGTCCCCAGGGCGAACACCGGGGAGCTGTTTTTT. The full variable domain, its missing parts supplied by reference TRBV28 and TRBJ2-2, is DVKVTQSSRYLVKRTGEKVFLECVQDMDHENMFWYRQDPGLGLRLIYFSYDVKMKEKGDIPEGYSVSREKKERFSLILESASTNQTSMYLCASSVPRANTGELFFGEGSRLTVL.

The genes are TRBV29-1 and TRBJ1-2; 9 bases map to TRBD1. This CDR3 has 14 residues. J was trimmed by 2 bases and V by 6 bases; bases with no gene match: 7. CDR1 and CDR2 (germline): SQVTM, ANQGSEA. The CDR3 loop is CSVAQGALNYGYTF. The CDR3 nucleotides read TGCAGCGTGGCACAGGGGGCGCTCAACTATGGCTACACCTTC. The full variable domain, in which reference TRBV29-1 and TRBJ1-2 provide the parts outside the CDR3, is SAVISQKPSRDICQRGTSLTIQCQVDSQVTMMFWYRQQPGQSLTLIATANQGSEATYESGFVIDKFPISRPNLTFSTLTVSNMSPEDSSIYLCSVAQGALNYGYTFGSGTRLTVV.

The CDR3 DNA reads as TGTGCCAGCAGTTTACGGTCCGATTTTGGGCAGTTCTTC. This gives the protein CASSLRSDFGQFF. The chain couples TRBV27 to TRBJ2-1; D is ambiguous. Germline V lookup: CDR1 MNHEY, CDR2 SMNVEV (reference sequence). The CDR3 is made up of 13 amino acids. V dropped 2 bases and J dropped 12 bases, with 14 bases sitting between them.